The 14 T cell receptor beta chains reported below all come from one sample, sequenced in a study of blood T cells in healthy people across ages. A sample-barcoded 5' primer and a J-beta primer mix were used in a second PCR of roughly 7 to 11 cycles. TCRdb reprocessed the 5' RACE reads via MiXCR and lists one record per CDR3 protein. The repertoire includes over a million distinct CDR3 sequences, around 42% of them detected once, and 7.9% sits in the top ten. Material for sequencing was blood. These receptor sequences come from a woman aged 18-29 years in good health.

This chain links TRBV5-1 with TRBJ2-5, with 10 nucleotides matching TRBD2. V dropped 6 bases and J dropped 1; count of bases not matched to a gene: 6. Looked up from germline, CDR1 is SGHRS and CDR2 is YFSETQ. This CDR3 has 15 residues. The CDR3, as DNA: TGCGCCAGCAAAGAGCGGGGGGGCAGCCAAGAGACCCAGTACTTC. It encodes CASKERGGSQETQYF.

In its sample, this clonotype was seen once. The gene calls are TRBV7-2 and TRBJ2-4; perhaps D is TRBD1 or TRBD2 (7 bases each). The J call is uncertain, as TRBJ2-7 better fits the DNA end. Germline-derived CDR1 and CDR2 are SGHTA and FQGNSA. The CDR3 loop spans 16 amino acids. CDR3 DNA: TGTGCCAGCAGCTTAGAGGGCAGGGGGGGATCCGACGAGCAGTACTTC. It codes for CASSLEGRGGSDEQYF.

This chain connects TRBV6-5 to TRBJ2-3; D possibly corresponds to TRBD1 (5 bases). CDR1 is MNHEY, CDR2 SVGAGI, per germline. The CDR3 spans 16 residues. V was shortened by 0 bases and J by 8 bases, with 18 bases between the two germline ends. This CDR3 reads CASSYSDSPNIGTQYF. The CDR3, as DNA: TGTGCCAGCAGTTACTCTGACAGCCCCAACATAGGTACGCAGTATTTT.

As for this clonotype: Mismatch with germline at one junction end may stem from a read error. J is TRBJ1-2 and V is TRBV10-3; D unclear. Germline lookup yields CDR1 ENHRY and CDR2 SYGVKD. This CDR3 has 12 amino acids. The CDR3 loop reads CAIRDGDYGCTF. The CDR3 nucleotides are TGTGCCATCAGGGACGGAGACTATGGCTGCACCTTC.

The chain combines TRBV20-1 with TRBJ1-1, with a possible D match to TRBD1 (5 bases). The germline V gene encodes CDR1 DFQATT and CDR2 SNEGSKA (reference sequence). Trimming pared 5 bases from V and 2 bases from J, leaving 12 bases between. CDR3 length: 13 amino acids. The CDR3 DNA reads TGCAGTGCTGGGGCCGTCTTCAACACTGAAGCTTTCTTT. It yields the protein CSAGAVFNTEAFF.

The chain combines TRBV4-1 with TRBJ2-1; a possible D gene is TRBD2 (6 bases). V was trimmed by 4 bases and J by 4 bases, leaving 11 bases between them. This CDR3 has 14 residues. CDR1 is MGHRA, CDR2 YSYEKL, per germline. This chain's CDR3 is CASSRRGKYNEQFF. In DNA, the CDR3 is TGCGCCAGCAGCCGGCGGGGCAAATACAATGAGCAGTTCTTC.

The chain uses TRBV20-1 and TRBJ1-1; the match to TRBD1 covers 8 bases. V lost 6 bases and J lost 1; bases outside the gene matches: 13. Germline loops: CDR1 DFQATT, CDR2 SNEGSKA (reference sequence). The CDR3 length is 16 residues. CDR3 protein: CSAQTGDRITNTEAFF. CDR3 in DNA: TGCAGTGCCCAAACCGGGGACAGGATAACGAACACTGAAGCTTTCTTT.

The CDR3 coding sequence is TGTGCCAGCAGTTTAGCGCTTTCTGGCAGGCCCACTGAAGCTTTCTTT. This codes for CASSLALSGRPTEAFF. The rearrangement uses TRBV12-3 or TRBV12-4 and TRBJ1-1; the D is unclear. V lost 0 bases, J lost 4 bases, and 15 bases lay in between. The CDR3 sequence is 16 residues long.

The rearrangement uses TRBV6-2 or TRBV6-3 and TRBJ2-7; 7 bases map to TRBD2. Trimming removed 7 bases from V and 3 bases from J; junction bases left unmatched: 6. Germline V gene lookup returns CDR1 MNHEY and CDR2 SVGEGT. The length of the CDR3 is 13 residues. The CDR3 is CASTGAGRYEQYF. CDR3 coding DNA: TGTGCCAGCACGGGAGCGGGACGCTACGAGCAGTACTTC.

V is TRBV20-1 and J is TRBJ2-1, with TRBD2 matching over 10 bases. This CDR3 is 17 amino acids long. Germline assignment: CDR1 DFQATT and CDR2 SNEGSKA (reference sequence). With 0 bases clipped from V and 5 bases from J, the junction kept 10 bases outside the gene matches. This chain's CDR3 is CSARDHLAGEPHNEQFF. The CDR3 DNA is TGCAGTGCTAGAGATCATCTAGCGGGAGAGCCCCACAATGAGCAGTTCTTC.

This clonotype was counted at least ten times. This chain connects TRBV18 to TRBJ2-7, with D possibly TRBD1 on 5 matching bases. There are 12 residues in the CDR3. Germline-derived CDR1 and CDR2 are KGHSH and LQKENI. V shed 0 bases and J shed 5 bases, with 5 bases lying between them. The DNA of the CDR3 is TGTGCCAGCTCACCACCCAGGGACGAGCAGTACTTC. Translation gives CASSPPRDEQYF. Full variable domain (missing parts from reference TRBV18 and TRBJ2-7): NAGVMQNPRHLVRRRGQEARLRCSPMKGHSHVYWYRQLPEEGLKFMVYLQKENIIDESGMPKERFSAEFPKEGPSILRIQQVVRGDSAAYFCASSPPRDEQYFGPGTRLTVT.

In its sample, this clonotype was seen a few times. This chain connects TRBV7-2 to TRBJ1-1; D gene unclear. CDR1 is SGHTA and CDR2 is FQGNSA in the germline V gene. The CDR3 is 15 residues long. The V and J ends lost 6 bases and 1 base respectively, with 15 bases between them. In DNA form, the CDR3 reads TGTGCCAGCAGTCGCGGTTTGGCAGAGAACACTGAAGCTTTCTTT. Translation gives CASSRGLAENTEAFF.

This clonotype was detected a few times. V usage is TRBV15 and J usage is TRBJ2-5; D is undetermined. Germline V lookup: CDR1 LNHNV, CDR2 YYDKDF (reference sequence). V was clipped by 1 base and J by 3 bases, with 6 bases between them. CDR3 length: 13 amino acids. In DNA form, the CDR3 reads TGTGCCACCAGCAGAGGGATGGAAGAGACCCAGTACTTC. As protein: CATSRGMEETQYF.

This chain uses TRBV25-1 with TRBJ2-2; D is uncertain. The CDR3 length is 15 residues. CDR1 MGHDK and CDR2 SYGVNS come from the germline V gene. Deletions cut 0 bases from V and 11 bases from J, with 16 bases between. This CDR3 is CASSEYDVQVSELFF. The CDR3, as DNA: TGTGCCAGCAGTGAATACGACGTACAAGTTTCAGAGCTGTTTTTT.